Below are 19 T cell receptor beta chains sequenced from a single sample in a study of blood T cell repertoires in COVID-19. Using immunoSEQ multiplex PCR, the repertoire was profiled, and TCRdb retains in-frame clones only, with some absent. The repertoire holds about 210,000 clones, with around 83% as singletons. Sequencing was performed on peripheral blood. These receptors were collected from a man over 45 with active or convalescent COVID-19.

The count of this clone is one. V usage is TRBV3-1 (or the pseudogene TRBV3-2) and J usage is TRBJ2-6, with D unclear. The V and J ends lost 6 bases and 0 bases respectively, with 6 bases between them. Germline V gene data show CDR1 as LGHDT and CDR2 as YNNKEL (reference sequence). CDR3 length equals 14 residues. The CDR3 protein is CASRLSSGANVLTF. For the CDR3, the DNA is TGTGCCAGCAGACTAAGCTCTGGGGCCAACGTCCTGACTTTC.

This chain joins TRBV27 and TRBJ1-1; 12 nucleotides line up with TRBD1. This CDR3 has 16 amino acids. Germline-derived CDR1 and CDR2 are MNHEY and SMNVEV (reference sequence). V dropped 6 bases and J dropped 4; count of bases not matched to a gene: 9. DNA for the CDR3: TGTGCCAGCAGATTAAAGGGGACAGGGGGCACCACTGAAGCTTTCTTT. Amino acids: CASRLKGTGGTTEAFF.

Only a few counts were recorded for this clone. This CDR3 is also generated by other DNA sequences in the sample. The genes are TRBV6-5 and TRBJ1-2, with 7 positions matching TRBD1. With V trimmed by 0 bases and J by 4 bases, 8 bases remained unmatched. The CDR3 sequence is 16 residues long. Germline values: CDR1 MNHEY, CDR2 SVGAGI. CDR3 amino acids: CASSYSRTGGGYGYTF. CDR3 nucleotides: TGTGCCAGCAGTTACTCGCGGACAGGAGGTGGCTATGGCTACACCTTC.

The V and J genes are TRBV6-5 and TRBJ2-7, with a weak D call TRBD1 (5 bases). CDR1 is MNHEY, CDR2 SVGAGI, per germline. This CDR3 region has 13 residues. Trimming left V 5 bases short and J 7 bases short, with 15 bases between. The CDR3 here is CASSTQVPREQYV. DNA of the CDR3: TGTGCCAGCAGTACACAGGTACCCCGGGAGCAGTACGTC.

The chain joins TRBV10-3 to TRBJ1-1; TRBD1 matches 10 bases. The CDR3 is 15 residues long. J gave up 7 bases and V 3 bases, and 8 bases lay outside the gene matches. CDR1 is ENHRY and CDR2 is SYGVKD in the germline V gene. CDR3 DNA: TGTGCCATCAGTGACCACACCGGGACAGGGGTTGAAGCTTTCTTT. This sequence encodes CAISDHTGTGVEAFF.

The DNA for the CDR3 is TGCGCCAGCAGCCAATGGACAGCTCAGTTGGATACGCAGTATTTT. As protein: CASSQWTAQLDTQYF. V usage is TRBV4-1 and J usage is TRBJ2-3; the D gene is possibly TRBD1 (6 bases). Germline V gene data show CDR1 as MGHRA and CDR2 as YSYEKL. Trimming shortened V by 2 bases and J by 6 bases, and 15 bases separated the two germline ends. The CDR3 is 15 residues long.

The chain links TRBV5-5 to TRBJ1-1; D gene ambiguous. The V gene's germline CDR1 is SGHKS and CDR2 YYEKEE (reference sequence). CDR3 length: 14 amino acids. V dropped 3 bases and J dropped 0 bases, with 9 bases sitting between them. CDR3 sequence (DNA): TGTGCCAGCAGCTCGCGGGGAATGAACACTGAAGCTTTCTTT. This encodes CASSSRGMNTEAFF.

In DNA, the CDR3 is TGTGCCAGCAGCTTGGCAGACAGGGGAAATTCACCCCTCCACTTT. As protein: CASSLADRGNSPLHF. This chain links TRBV5-4 with TRBJ1-6, with 8 positions matching TRBD1. The CDR3 has 15 residues. After removal of 0 bases from V and 7 bases from J, the junction contained 3 bases not matched to a gene. CDR1 and CDR2 from the germline V gene are SGHNT and YYREEE (reference sequence).

This sequence joins TRBV4-1 and TRBJ2-4; TRBD1 agrees at 11 bases. J lost 1 base, V lost 2 bases, and 10 bases had no gene match. This CDR3 spans 19 amino acids. The germline gives CDR1 MGHRA, CDR2 YSYEKL. In nucleotides, the CDR3 is TGCGCCAGCAGCCAAACACCGGGACAGGGGGATAGGGCCAAAAACATTCAGTACTTC. It specifies CASSQTPGQGDRAKNIQYF.

The chain couples TRBV6-2 or TRBV6-3 to TRBJ1-1, with 9 bases aligning to TRBD1. CDR3 length: 12 residues. CDR1 is MNHEY, CDR2 SVGEGT, per germline. The V and J ends lost 6 bases and 11 bases, in that order; junction bases with no gene match: 7. The CDR3 loop reads CASSWTQGAAFF. CDR3 sequence (DNA): TGTGCCAGCAGCTGGACACAGGGGGCGGCTTTCTTT.

CDR3 sequence (DNA): TGTGCCATCAGCGACAGGGGAGGCAATCAGCCCCAGCATTTT. It translates to CAISDRGGNQPQHF. The V call is TRBV10-3, the J call TRBJ1-5; 8 nucleotides agree with TRBD1. The trim removed 6 bases at V and 2 bases at J, leaving 3 bases unmatched. This CDR3 contains 14 residues. Germline values: CDR1 ENHRY, CDR2 SYGVKD.

The rearrangement links TRBV7-2 to TRBJ2-1; possibly TRBD2 for D (5 bases). Germline CDR1 is SGHTA and CDR2 is FQGNSA. The CDR3 has 13 amino acids. Trimming took 7 bases from V and 6 from J, leaving 13 bases between them. The CDR3 nucleotides are TGTGCCAGCACTGTAGACCGGGGCAATGAGCAGTTCTTC. Protein sequence: CASTVDRGNEQFF.

The V call is TRBV12-3 or TRBV12-4, the J call TRBJ1-1; TRBD1 matches at 7 bases. The length of the CDR3 is 13 residues. The junction had 2 bases not matched to a gene; V was cut back by 1 base and J by 6 bases. Written as DNA, the CDR3 is TGTGCCAGCAGTTTAGAGCAGGGGGCTGAAGCTTTCTTT. It encodes CASSLEQGAEAFF.

The V gene is TRBV5-1, the J gene TRBJ1-3, with a possible D match to TRBD1 (6 bases). V dropped 3 bases and J dropped 4 bases, with 17 bases sitting between them. CDR3 size: 16 residues. Germline CDR1 is SGHRS and CDR2 is YFSETQ. Written as DNA, the CDR3 is TGCGCCAGCAGCTACTCTTCGCAGGGGCAGGGAAACACCATATATTTT. Translating it yields CASSYSSQGQGNTIYF.

This chain connects TRBV4-1 to TRBJ2-3, with 10 bases identical to TRBD1. The J segment lost 6 bases and the V segment lost 4 bases, leaving 10 bases of the junction unmatched. The CDR3 extends over 16 amino acids. The germline V gene has CDR1 MGHRA and CDR2 YSYEKL. In DNA, the CDR3 is TGCGCCAGCAGCCCGCCCCCGGACAGGGGGGGGGATACGCAGTATTTT. This translates into CASSPPPDRGGDTQYF.

The chain joins TRBV28 to TRBJ2-2; TRBD1 agrees at 7 bases. The CDR3 length is 15 residues. Germline CDR1 reads MDHEN; CDR2 reads SYDVKM. The V gene end was trimmed by 3 bases and the J gene end by 1 base; junction bases not matched to a gene: 2. DNA for the CDR3: TGTGCCAGCAGTTTTAGGGGGCGGAACACCGGGGAGCTGTTTTTT. It translates to CASSFRGRNTGELFF.

The CDR3 reads CASSRGQLSSGNTIYF. DNA for the CDR3: TGTGCCAGCAGCCGTGGACAGCTTTCCTCTGGAAACACCATATATTTT. This rearrangement joins TRBV4-2 to TRBJ1-3; D might be TRBD1 (6 bases). V was pared by 4 bases and J by 0 bases, with 13 bases between. Germline V gene data show CDR1 as LGHNA and CDR2 as YNFKEQ. This CDR3 comprises 16 residues.

The genes are TRBV28 and TRBJ2-1; 7 positions match TRBD2. The CDR3 is 15 amino acids. J lost 6 bases, V lost 2 bases, and 7 bases had no gene match. CDR1 is MDHEN and CDR2 is SYDVKM in the germline V gene. Written as DNA, the CDR3 is TGTGCCAGCAGTTTAGGGGGGGGGACCCTCAATGAGCAGTTCTTC. This encodes CASSLGGGTLNEQFF.

V and J are TRBV4-2 and TRBJ1-2; D might be TRBD1 (5 bases). V lost 1 base, J lost 8 bases, and 11 bases lay in between. CDR3 length: 13 amino acids. The germline gives CDR1 LGHNA, CDR2 YNFKEQ. CDR3: CASSQVQGRGYTF. CDR3 nucleotide sequence: TGTGCCAGCAGCCAAGTCCAGGGCAGGGGCTACACCTTC.